The 22 T cell receptor beta chains presented below share a single source sample, sequenced in a study of Ad26.COV2.S vaccination and SARS-CoV-2 variants. As for treatment: 15 to 20 received Ad26.COV2.S at low or high dose, single or two shots; roughly five received placebo; per-sample allocation not given. Day 63 following the first vaccine or placebo injection was when the samples were taken. Data came from immunoSEQ multiplex PCR; TCRdb stores just in-frame clones and leaves some out. In the table there are 450,000 to 550,000 clones, 89% of which are singletons. The sample in question was peripheral blood, obtained in a trial of Ad26.COV2.S vaccine versus placebo. The receptor set was obtained from a person aged 18-65 years who received the Ad26.COV2.S COVID-19 vaccine or a placebo.

Note on this clone: Additional DNA sequences in this sample encode the identical CDR3. The chain links TRBV5-4 to TRBJ2-3; 8 nucleotides match TRBD1. The J segment lost 1 base and the V segment lost 4 bases, leaving 5 bases of the junction unmatched. This CDR3 spans 15 amino acids. Per the germline V gene, CDR1 is SGHNT and CDR2 is YYREEE (reference sequence). CDR3 nucleotide sequence: TGTGCCAGCAGCCTCCAGGGGGCAGGCACAGATACGCAGTATTTT. Its protein product is CASSLQGAGTDTQYF.

A word on this clone: Other DNA sequences in this sample translate to the same CDR3. The chain links TRBV6-5 to TRBJ1-1; D not resolved. This CDR3 region has 13 residues. Germline assignment: CDR1 MNHEY and CDR2 SVGAGI. The ends were cut back, 0 bases at V and 4 bases at J, with 6 bases in the middle. The CDR3 nucleotides read TGTGCCAGCAGTTACTCGACTGGCACTGAAGCTTTCTTT. It specifies CASSYSTGTEAFF.

The genes are TRBV5-1 and TRBJ1-1; D may be TRBD1 (6 bases). Per the germline V gene, CDR1 is SGHRS and CDR2 is YFSETQ. The V end was cut by 4 bases, the J end by 8 bases, with 18 bases between. The CDR3 runs 14 residues. CDR3 in DNA: TGCGCCAGCAGCCCGGGGGGCCCGCGACCCGAAGCTTTCTTT. Protein sequence: CASSPGGPRPEAFF.

The chain is built from TRBV4-1 and TRBJ2-7, with a weak D call TRBD2 (5 bases). V lost 1 base and J lost 2, with 9 bases in between. Germline loops: CDR1 MGHRA, CDR2 YSYEKL. This CDR3 comprises 14 residues. The CDR3 loop is CASSQATRAYEQYF. CDR3 in DNA: TGCGCCAGCAGCCAAGCCACTAGAGCCTACGAGCAGTACTTC.

The rearrangement links TRBV7-2 to TRBJ2-5; D call uncertain. CDR1 is SGHTA, CDR2 FQGNSA, per germline. V was pared by 3 bases and J by 2 bases, with 7 bases between. This CDR3 is built from 13 residues. In DNA form, the CDR3 reads TGTGCCAGCAGCTTCTTGTTTCAAGAGACCCAGTACTTC. Translation: CASSFLFQETQYF.

There are a few counts of this clone. V gene TRBV18 combines with J gene TRBJ2-1; maybe TRBD2 (6 bases). Trimming removed 6 bases from V and 4 bases from J, with 16 bases in between. CDR3 length equals 15 residues. Per the germline V gene, CDR1 is KGHSH and CDR2 is LQKENI. CDR3 DNA sequence: TGTGCCAGCTCCCCCCCGGGACTTATATACAATGAGCAGTTCTTC. It is translated as CASSPPGLIYNEQFF.

The chain joins TRBV24-1 to TRBJ2-5; no clear D gene. The germline V gene encodes CDR1 KGHDR and CDR2 SFDVKD. Trimming removed 12 bases at V and 7 bases at J, with 11 bases between. The CDR3 is made up of 10 amino acids. In DNA, the CDR3 is TGTGCCCCCCCGGTTGGGACCCAGTACTTC. Protein: CAPPVGTQYF.

This rearrangement joins TRBV12-3 or TRBV12-4 to TRBJ1-2, with D perhaps TRBD1 (5 bases). The CDR3 totals 13 residues. V dropped 0 bases and J dropped 9 bases, with 11 bases sitting between them. CDR3 in amino acids: CASSLAPGARYTF. The CDR3 DNA reads as TGTGCCAGCAGTTTAGCGCCCGGGGCCCGCTACACCTTC.

CDR3 in amino acids: CASSLSWPPSSGNTIYF. The DNA for the CDR3 is TGTGCCAGCAGTTTATCGTGGCCGCCGAGCTCTGGAAACACCATATATTTT. The V call is TRBV27, the J call TRBJ1-3; no clear D. This CDR3 is 17 amino acids long. With 0 bases removed from V and 0 bases from J, the gap between germline ends came to 12 bases. Looked up from germline, CDR1 is MNHEY and CDR2 is SMNVEV (reference sequence).

The genes are TRBV7-9 and TRBJ2-7; D might be TRBD1 (5 bases). The CDR3 extends over 14 amino acids. Deletions cut 0 bases from V and 2 bases from J, with 8 bases between. Looked up from germline, CDR1 is SEHNR and CDR2 is FQNEAQ (reference sequence). The CDR3 sequence is CASSLAGRAYEQYF. The DNA for the CDR3 is TGTGCCAGCAGCTTAGCGGGCAGGGCCTACGAGCAGTACTTC. The full variable domain, in which reference TRBV7-9 and TRBJ2-7 provide the parts outside the CDR3, is DTGVSQNPRHKITKRGQNVTFRCDPISEHNRLYWYRQTLGQGPEFLTYFQNEAQLEKSRLLSDRFSAERPKGSFSTLEIQRTEQGDSAMYLCASSLAGRAYEQYFGPGTRLTVT.

In DNA form, the CDR3 reads TGTGCCATCAGCCCCAACGCCCGACAGGGGCGTAACTATGGCTACACCTTC. Translation: CAISPNARQGRNYGYTF. The gene calls are TRBV10-3 and TRBJ1-2; 8 bases fit TRBD1. The CDR3 consists of 17 residues. V was pared by 6 bases and J by 1 base, with 13 bases of the junction left unmatched. Germline V gene lookup returns CDR1 ENHRY and CDR2 SYGVKD.

The chain couples TRBV6-5 to TRBJ2-7, with TRBD2 matching over 10 bases. Germline assignment: CDR1 MNHEY and CDR2 SVGAGI. CDR3 length equals 15 residues. V dropped 7 bases and J dropped 3; count of bases not matched to a gene: 9. The CDR3 here is CASTREAGGVYEQYF. Here the CDR3 DNA reads TGTGCCAGCACTCGGGAAGCGGGGGGGGTCTACGAGCAGTACTTC.

This CDR3 is CAISGTGGEQYF. In nucleotides, the CDR3 is TGTGCCATCAGTGGGACAGGCGGCGAGCAGTACTTC. This rearrangement joins TRBV10-3 to TRBJ2-7, with 7 bases matching TRBD1. CDR1 is ENHRY, CDR2 SYGVKD, per germline. V lost 4 bases and J lost 6; bases outside the gene matches: 3. The CDR3 length is 12 residues.

This sequence joins TRBV30 and TRBJ1-6, with D uncertain. Per the germline V gene, CDR1 is GTSNPN and CDR2 is SVGIG (reference sequence). The ends were cut back, 3 bases at V and 9 bases at J, with 6 bases in the middle. This CDR3 is 11 amino acids long. The CDR3 nucleotides are TGTGCCTGGAGACAGACTTCACCCCTCCACTTT. This gives the protein CAWRQTSPLHF.

The genes are TRBV6-2 or TRBV6-3 and TRBJ2-5, with TRBD1 identical over 7 bases. V dropped 4 bases and J dropped 2; count of bases not matched to a gene: 4. Germline CDR1 and CDR2: MNHEY and SVGEGT. The CDR3 is 14 residues long. This CDR3 is CASSFPGQQETQYF. Written as DNA, the CDR3 is TGTGCCAGCAGTTTCCCGGGACAGCAAGAGACCCAGTACTTC.

This clone has a single count. This chain joins TRBV18 and TRBJ1-2, with D unresolved. This CDR3 has 14 residues. CDR1 and CDR2 from the germline V gene are KGHSH and LQKENI. Trimming left V 3 bases short and J 2 bases short, with 10 bases between. CDR3 protein: CASSPQPGNYGYTF. In nucleotides, the CDR3 is TGTGCCAGCTCACCTCAACCGGGGAACTATGGCTACACCTTC.

The chain joins TRBV7-9 to TRBJ2-5, with 9 bases that match TRBD2. There are 16 residues in the CDR3. CDR1 and CDR2 (germline): SEHNR, FQNEAQ (reference sequence). V lost 7 bases to trimming and J lost 5 bases; unmatched junction nucleotides: 14. For the CDR3, the DNA is TGTGCCAGCACCCCGCGGGTAGCGGGAGCCGCGGAGACCCAGTACTTC. Its translation: CASTPRVAGAAETQYF.

This clone was observed once. The chain joins TRBV19 to TRBJ2-1; D might be TRBD2 (6 bases). The CDR3 is 15 residues long. The germline V gene encodes CDR1 LNHDA and CDR2 SQIVND (reference sequence). The V and J ends lost 3 bases and 8 bases respectively, with 17 bases between them. The CDR3 spells CASSISREAIDEQFF. CDR3 coding DNA: TGTGCCAGTAGTATCTCGCGGGAAGCGATCGATGAGCAGTTCTTC.

CDR3 bases: TGTGCCAGCAGCCAAGAGGACCGTAACTGGAACACCGGGGAGCTGTTTTTT. This codes for CASSQEDRNWNTGELFF. The rearrangement links TRBV3-1 (or the pseudogene TRBV3-2) to TRBJ2-2; D is uncertain. The length of the CDR3 is 17 residues. From germline, CDR1 is LGHDT and CDR2 YNNKEL (reference sequence). V was shortened by 0 bases and J by 1 base, with 12 bases between the two germline ends.

This chain links TRBV2 with TRBJ2-3; 12 bases are a match to TRBD2. CDR3 length equals 15 residues. The V gene end was trimmed by 7 bases and the J gene end by 6 bases; junction bases not matched to a gene: 8. Germline-derived CDR1 and CDR2 are SNHLY and FYNNEI. CDR3 nucleotides: TGTGCCAGCATTCAACTAGCGGGGGGAACTGATACGCAGTATTTT. As protein: CASIQLAGGTDTQYF. The full variable domain, rest sourced from reference TRBV2 and TRBJ2-3, is EPEVTQTPSHQVTQMGQEVILRCVPISNHLYFYWYRQILGQKVEFLVSFYNNEISEKSEIFDDQFSVERPDGSNFTLKIRSTKLEDSAMYFCASIQLAGGTDTQYFGPGTRLTVL.

The chain couples TRBV2 to TRBJ2-1, with TRBD2 matching 13 bases. CDR3 length: 19 residues. The germline V gene has CDR1 SNHLY and CDR2 FYNNEI. The V segment lost 2 bases and the J segment 5 bases; nucleotides outside the gene matches: 12. CDR3 residues: CASSEWITSGGAFDNEQFF. CDR3 DNA sequence: TGTGCCAGCAGTGAATGGATAACTAGCGGGGGGGCTTTCGACAATGAGCAGTTCTTC.

The chain couples TRBV5-4 to TRBJ2-7, with no clear D. The CDR3 is 12 amino acids. The V and J ends lost 1 base and 2 bases respectively, with 4 bases between them. Germline V lookup: CDR1 SGHNT, CDR2 YYREEE (reference sequence). CDR3 in amino acids: CASSLNPYEQYF. As DNA, the CDR3 is TGTGCCAGCAGCTTGAACCCCTACGAGCAGTACTTC.